The 31 T cell receptor beta chains presented below share a single source sample, sequenced in a study of blood T cell repertoires in COVID-19. TCRdb's copy holds only in-frame clones and misses some; the assay was immunoSEQ multiplex PCR. The profile covers some 320,000 clones, with approximately 90% appearing a single time and approximately 7.2% taken by the ten largest. Sequenced sample: peripheral blood. These TCRs come from a woman aged 25 to 39 who had recovered from COVID-19.

This clone showed up just once. The CDR3 nucleotides read TGTGCCAGCTCACCAGCCGGGACAGGGGGTGGAGATACGCAGTATTTT. Translating gives CASSPAGTGGGDTQYF. V and J are TRBV18 and TRBJ2-3; 11 bases map to TRBD1. CDR3 length: 16 residues. J was trimmed by 5 bases and V by 2 bases; bases with no gene match: 6. Germline V CDR1 and CDR2: KGHSH, LQKENI.

J is TRBJ1-2 and V is TRBV4-1, with D unclear. The germline V gene encodes CDR1 MGHRA and CDR2 YSYEKL. Between the trimmed V and J ends, which lost 1 base and 1 base, there was a span of 13 bases. The CDR3 extends over 16 amino acids. The CDR3 loop reads CASSQVWVGSNYGYTF. CDR3 nucleotide sequence: TGCGCCAGCAGCCAAGTTTGGGTGGGGAGTAACTATGGCTACACCTTC.

The rearrangement links TRBV24-1 to TRBJ2-1; 7 bases agree with TRBD2. CDR1 and CDR2 from the germline V gene are KGHDR and SFDVKD. The ends lost 5 bases at V and 0 bases at J; junction bases unmatched: 6. There are 16 residues in the CDR3. The CDR3 nucleotides read TGTGCCACCAGTGGGGACTACGGTTCCTCCTACAATGAGCAGTTCTTC. This codes for CATSGDYGSSYNEQFF.

V is TRBV12-3 or TRBV12-4 and J is TRBJ2-5; 8 positions match TRBD2. Losses at the gene ends were 5 bases for V and 5 bases for J; bases not matched to a gene: 4. The CDR3 extends over 13 amino acids. DNA of the CDR3: TGTGCCAGCAGTCAGCGGGGGTTTGAGACCCAGTACTTC. Translated, it gives CASSQRGFETQYF.

This chain joins TRBV10-3 and TRBJ2-7; D is possibly TRBD1 (6 bases). The V gene's germline CDR1 is ENHRY and CDR2 SYGVKD. Trimming shortened V by 3 bases and J by 4 bases, and 7 bases separated the two germline ends. The CDR3 loop spans 12 amino acids. CDR3 loop: CAISDQGYEQYF. In nucleotides, the CDR3 is TGTGCCATCAGTGATCAGGGGTACGAGCAGTACTTC.

The J gene is TRBJ1-3, the V gene TRBV10-3, with TRBD1 matching over 9 bases. After removal of 7 bases from V and 4 bases from J, the junction contained 8 bases not matched to a gene. CDR3 size: 15 residues. Germline values: CDR1 ENHRY, CDR2 SYGVKD. CDR3 residues: CAIIPGQGWGNTIYF. For the CDR3, the DNA is TGTGCCATCATCCCCGGACAGGGGTGGGGAAACACCATATATTTT.

The rearrangement links TRBV19 to TRBJ2-6, with 8 positions matching TRBD1. This CDR3 contains 18 residues. In germline, CDR1 is LNHDA, CDR2 SQIVND (reference sequence). The V segment lost 2 bases and the J segment 0 bases; nucleotides outside the gene matches: 6. Written as DNA, the CDR3 is TGTGCCAGTAGTATACATGGACAGGGTCTCTCTGGGGCCAACGTCCTGACTTTC. This translates into CASSIHGQGLSGANVLTF.

The chain employs TRBV9 and TRBJ1-6; 10 bases are a match to TRBD1. This CDR3 spans 15 amino acids. Germline trimming cut 3 bases from V and 8 bases from J; bases unmatched to any gene: 5. The germline V gene has CDR1 SGDLS and CDR2 YYNGEE. CDR3: CASSADRGPYSPLHF. CDR3 bases: TGTGCCAGCAGCGCAGACAGGGGGCCGTATTCACCCCTCCACTTT.

V and J are TRBV24-1 and TRBJ2-3, with 11 bases aligning to TRBD2. Germline lookup yields CDR1 KGHDR and CDR2 SFDVKD. There are 17 residues in the CDR3. The trim removed 3 bases at V and 2 bases at J, leaving 6 bases unmatched. The CDR3 nucleotides are TGTGCCACCAGTGATCCACCGGGACTAGCGGACACAGATACGCAGTATTTT. Protein product: CATSDPPGLADTDTQYF.

The V and J genes are TRBV19 and TRBJ1-5; D not resolved. Trimming took 5 bases from V and 4 from J, leaving 9 bases between them. In germline, CDR1 is LNHDA, CDR2 SQIVND (reference sequence). The CDR3 loop spans 13 amino acids. The CDR3 reads CASSVRLNQPQHF. The CDR3, as DNA: TGTGCCAGTAGTGTCCGTCTTAATCAGCCCCAGCATTTT.

The chain couples TRBV4-2 to TRBJ1-3; D is uncertain. The germline gives CDR1 LGHNA, CDR2 YNFKEQ. The ends were cut back, 4 bases at V and 0 bases at J, with 13 bases in the middle. The CDR3 is 16 amino acids. CDR3 nucleotides: TGTGCCAGCAGCCGGGAGACCGCGCGCTCTGGAAACACCATATATTTT. Encoded protein: CASSRETARSGNTIYF.

The chain couples TRBV5-1 to TRBJ1-2; 9 bases map to TRBD1. V lost 0 bases to trimming and J lost 3 bases; unmatched junction nucleotides: 6. Germline V gene sequence: CDR1 SGHRS, CDR2 YFSETQ. This CDR3 comprises 16 residues. CDR3 DNA: TGCGCCAGCAGCTTGGCCTCGGGACAGGGAGACTATGGCTACACCTTC. It specifies CASSLASGQGDYGYTF.

The chain recombines TRBV7-3 with TRBJ2-1; TRBD2 aligns across 9 bases. Trimming removed 2 bases from V and 10 bases from J; junction bases left unmatched: 6. CDR3 length: 14 residues. Germline assignment: CDR1 SGHTA and CDR2 FQGTGA. The chain's CDR3 is CASSLSGTSTEQFF. In DNA form, the CDR3 reads TGTGCCAGCAGCTTATCAGGGACTAGCACAGAGCAGTTCTTC.

This clone came up once. The genes are TRBV2 and TRBJ2-7; D is perhaps TRBD1 (5 bases). The CDR3 totals 14 residues. Trimming left V 5 bases short and J 2 bases short, with 13 bases between. The V gene's germline CDR1 is SNHLY and CDR2 FYNNEI. This chain's CDR3 is CASSSPGIPYEQYF. The CDR3 bases are TGTGCCAGCAGTTCTCCAGGGATCCCCTACGAGCAGTACTTC. Combining the CDR3 with reference TRBV2 and TRBJ2-7 gives the whole variable domain EPEVTQTPSHQVTQMGQEVILRCVPISNHLYFYWYRQILGQKVEFLVSFYNNEISEKSEIFDDQFSVERPDGSNFTLKIRSTKLEDSAMYFCASSSPGIPYEQYFGPGTRLTVT.

J is TRBJ2-3 and V is TRBV2; 9 bases agree with TRBD1. The CDR3 runs to 15 residues. Trimming took 3 bases from V and 3 from J; bases not matched to a gene: 4. Germline values: CDR1 SNHLY, CDR2 FYNNEI. CDR3 in amino acids: CASSDTGGMTDTQYF. As DNA, the CDR3 is TGTGCCAGCAGTGACACAGGGGGCATGACAGATACGCAGTATTTT. The full variable domain, its missing parts supplied by reference TRBV2 and TRBJ2-3, is EPEVTQTPSHQVTQMGQEVILRCVPISNHLYFYWYRQILGQKVEFLVSFYNNEISEKSEIFDDQFSVERPDGSNFTLKIRSTKLEDSAMYFCASSDTGGMTDTQYFGPGTRLTVL.

The chain employs TRBV6-5 and TRBJ1-1; 7 bases agree with TRBD1. V trimming: 6 bases; J trimming: 4 bases; junction bases outside the gene matches: 2. CDR3 length equals 12 residues. Germline loops: CDR1 MNHEY, CDR2 SVGAGI. The CDR3 bases are TGTGCCAGCAGCGACAGGGTCACTGAAGCTTTCTTT. Protein sequence: CASSDRVTEAFF.

The rearrangement uses TRBV2 and TRBJ1-2, with D possibly matching TRBD1 (6 bases). CDR1 is SNHLY, CDR2 FYNNEI, per germline. There are 13 residues in the CDR3. V shed 5 bases and J shed 12 bases, with 19 bases lying between them. CDR3 nucleotides: TGTGCCAGCAGTTACTTCGGGGGGGCTAGCGACACCTTC. Its protein is CASSYFGGASDTF. Full variable domain (outside the CDR3, taken from reference TRBV2 and TRBJ1-2): EPEVTQTPSHQVTQMGQEVILRCVPISNHLYFYWYRQILGQKVEFLVSFYNNEISEKSEIFDDQFSVERPDGSNFTLKIRSTKLEDSAMYFCASSYFGGASDTFGSGTRLTVV.

The chain uses TRBV28 and TRBJ2-1, with 8 bases matching TRBD1. The germline CDR1 and CDR2 sequences are MDHEN and SYDVKM. The CDR3 runs 14 residues. With V trimmed by 4 bases and J by 10 bases, 9 bases remained unmatched. This CDR3 is CASSYPRGQEEQFF. The CDR3 region has the DNA TGTGCCAGCAGTTACCCCAGGGGGCAAGAAGAGCAGTTCTTC.

The chain is built from TRBV29-1 and TRBJ2-1; TRBD2 aligns across 8 bases. This CDR3 contains 14 residues. V lost 5 bases to trimming and J lost 6 bases; unmatched junction nucleotides: 9. Germline assignment: CDR1 SQVTM and CDR2 ANQGSEA. The CDR3 here is CSVSDGGASNEQFF. The CDR3 nucleotides are TGCAGCGTTTCTGACGGGGGGGCAAGCAATGAGCAGTTCTTC.

The chain has TRBV11-3 and TRBJ1-4; D not resolved. V lost 5 bases and J lost 8, with 18 bases in between. CDR1 is SGHNT and CDR2 is YENEEA in the germline V gene. The CDR3 spans 15 residues. CDR3 in DNA: TGTGCCAGCAGCCCGGGGTTTTCCTCTTTCGAAAAACTGTTTTTT. The encoded protein is CASSPGFSSFEKLFF.

This chain connects TRBV7-9 to TRBJ1-4; TRBD1 is a possible D gene (6 bases). The germline gives CDR1 SEHNR, CDR2 FQNEAQ (reference sequence). This CDR3 region has 18 residues. V lost 5 bases to trimming and J lost 0 bases, with 19 bases between them. The CDR3 DNA reads as TGTGCCAGCAGCCCAGGGGACACTGCGCAGCCAACTAATGAAAAACTGTTTTTT. Its translation: CASSPGDTAQPTNEKLFF.

The chain joins TRBV15 to TRBJ2-7; TRBD1 aligns across 10 bases. CDR1 LNHNV and CDR2 YYDKDF come from the germline V gene (reference sequence). J was trimmed by 3 bases and V by 5 bases; bases with no gene match: 10. The CDR3 sequence is 16 residues long. CDR3 DNA: TGTGCCACCAGCGGGCTGCCTGGGGACAGGGGCTACGAGCAGTACTTC. Translation gives CATSGLPGDRGYEQYF.

V usage is TRBV30 and J usage is TRBJ2-5, with TRBD1 identical over 9 bases. The CDR3 length is 13 residues. Germline V lookup: CDR1 GTSNPN, CDR2 SVGIG (reference sequence). After removal of 4 bases from V and 5 bases from J, the junction contained 5 bases not matched to a gene. CDR3 bases: TGTGCCTGGACACAGGGGGCTGGGGAGACCCAGTACTTC. Translated, it gives CAWTQGAGETQYF.

This clone was counted once. The CDR3 sequence is CASSPRTGGYEQYF. The CDR3 coding sequence is TGTGCCAGCAGTCCACGGACAGGGGGCTACGAGCAGTACTTC. The chain carries TRBV6-5 and TRBJ2-7, with TRBD1 identical over 10 bases. The CDR3 is 14 residues long. Looked up from germline, CDR1 is MNHEY and CDR2 is SVGAGI. Trimming cost V 5 bases and J 3 bases; bases outside gene matches: 4.

This chain connects TRBV7-8 to TRBJ2-7, with D maybe TRBD2 (6 bases). V lost 5 bases and J 2 bases, leaving 22 bases between the germline ends. The length of the CDR3 is 17 residues. CDR1 SGHVS and CDR2 FQNEAQ come from the germline V gene. CDR3 DNA: TGTGCCAGCAGCCCTAGGGACTTCCACGCCTCCACCTACGAGCAGTACTTC. It is translated as CASSPRDFHASTYEQYF.

With respect to this clone: This specimen includes other DNA sequences encoding the same CDR3. The chain carries TRBV5-6 and TRBJ2-7; TRBD1 agrees at 7 bases. The length of the CDR3 is 13 residues. With V trimmed by 0 bases and J by 7 bases, 4 bases remained unmatched. The germline gives CDR1 SGHDT, CDR2 YYEEEE. The CDR3 DNA reads TGTGCCAGCAGCTTGGGACAGGGCGGGGAGCAGTACTTC. This translates into CASSLGQGGEQYF.

The chain recombines TRBV15 with TRBJ2-5; 8 bases match TRBD1. This CDR3 contains 17 residues. Germline CDR1 is LNHNV and CDR2 is YYDKDF (reference sequence). With 1 base clipped from V and 5 bases from J, the junction kept 12 bases outside the gene matches. For the CDR3, the DNA is TGTGCCACCAGCAGAGGGTTAAGGACAGGGCCGGGGGAGACCCAGTACTTC. It encodes CATSRGLRTGPGETQYF.

The chain combines TRBV18 with TRBJ2-3; 9 nucleotides match TRBD1. J lost 0 bases, V lost 5 bases, and 3 bases had no gene match. CDR3 length: 15 amino acids. CDR1 KGHSH and CDR2 LQKENI come from the germline V gene. CDR3 DNA: TGTGCCAGCTCAGGACAGGGGAGTAGCACAGATACGCAGTATTTT. It codes for CASSGQGSSTDTQYF.

The V gene is TRBV3-1 (or the pseudogene TRBV3-2), the J gene TRBJ2-1; 9 nucleotides line up with TRBD1. CDR1 and CDR2 from the germline V gene are LGHDT and YNNKEL (reference sequence). The CDR3 contains 15 residues. V trimming: 4 bases; J trimming: 3 bases; junction bases outside the gene matches: 4. DNA of the CDR3: TGTGCCAGCAGCCCCGGACAGGGGTACTACAATGAGCAGTTCTTC. Translated, it gives CASSPGQGYYNEQFF.

The chain is built from TRBV2 and TRBJ1-1; possible D gene TRBD1, 5 bases. The germline V and J ends were trimmed by 7 bases and 1 base, with 13 bases remaining between them. This CDR3 comprises 14 residues. From germline, CDR1 is SNHLY and CDR2 FYNNEI. CDR3 sequence reads: CASKGRGGNTEAFF. The CDR3 nucleotides read TGTGCCAGCAAGGGTAGGGGCGGGAACACTGAAGCTTTCTTT.

V gene TRBV23-1 combines with J gene TRBJ2-7, with TRBD1 matching 8 bases. TRBV23-1 is filed as an ORF, its function uncertain. The CDR3 totals 16 residues. The J segment lost 2 bases and the V segment lost 4 bases, leaving 10 bases of the junction unmatched. This CDR3 reads CASSLPDRGRTYEQYF. DNA of the CDR3: TGCGCCAGCAGTCTCCCCGACAGGGGAAGGACCTACGAGCAGTACTTC.